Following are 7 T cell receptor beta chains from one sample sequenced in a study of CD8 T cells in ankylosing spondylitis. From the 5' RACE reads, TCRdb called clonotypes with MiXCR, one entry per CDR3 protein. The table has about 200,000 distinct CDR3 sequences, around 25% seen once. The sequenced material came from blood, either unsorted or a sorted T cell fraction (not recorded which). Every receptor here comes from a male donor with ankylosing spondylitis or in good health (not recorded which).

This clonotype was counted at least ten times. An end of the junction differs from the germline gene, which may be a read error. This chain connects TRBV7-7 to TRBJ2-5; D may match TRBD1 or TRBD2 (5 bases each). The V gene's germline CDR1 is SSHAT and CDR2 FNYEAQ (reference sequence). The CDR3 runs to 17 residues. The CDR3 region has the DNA TGTGCTAGCAGCTTAGCCCCCCCACCGGGACGAGGGGAGACCCAGTACTTC. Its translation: CASSLAPPPGRGETQYF.

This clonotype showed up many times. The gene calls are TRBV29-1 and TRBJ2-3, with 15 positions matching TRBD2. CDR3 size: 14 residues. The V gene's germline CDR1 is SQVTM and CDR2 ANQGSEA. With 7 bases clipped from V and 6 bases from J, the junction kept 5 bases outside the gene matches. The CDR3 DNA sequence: TGCAGCGGGACTAGCGGGAGGGCCGGGGATACGCAGTATTTT. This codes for CSGTSGRAGDTQYF.

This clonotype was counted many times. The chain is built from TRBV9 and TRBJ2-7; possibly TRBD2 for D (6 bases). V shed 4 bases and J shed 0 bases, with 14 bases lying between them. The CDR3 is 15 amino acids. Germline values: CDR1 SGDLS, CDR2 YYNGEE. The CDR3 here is CASSPRDLSSYEQYF. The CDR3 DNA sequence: TGTGCCAGCAGCCCGAGGGACTTGAGCTCCTACGAGCAGTACTTC.

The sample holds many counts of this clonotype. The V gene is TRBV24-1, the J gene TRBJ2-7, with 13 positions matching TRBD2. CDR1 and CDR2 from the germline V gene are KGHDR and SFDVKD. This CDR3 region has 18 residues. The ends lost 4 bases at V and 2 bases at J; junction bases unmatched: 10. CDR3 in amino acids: CATSEIPTSGRCPYEQYF. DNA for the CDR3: TGTGCCACCAGTGAAATCCCGACTAGCGGGAGGTGTCCCTACGAGCAGTACTTC.

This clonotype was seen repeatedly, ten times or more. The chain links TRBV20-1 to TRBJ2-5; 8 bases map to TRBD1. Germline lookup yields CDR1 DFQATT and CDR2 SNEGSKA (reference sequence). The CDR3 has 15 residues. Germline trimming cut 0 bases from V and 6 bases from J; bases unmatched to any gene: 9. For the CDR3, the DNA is TGCAGTGCTAGAGAAGGGGCAGGGGGCGTGAAGACCCAGTACTTC. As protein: CSAREGAGGVKTQYF.

CDR3 DNA sequence: TGTGCCAGCGGAGGGCCGGGAACCGGGGAGCTGTTTTTT. This codes for CASGGPGTGELFF. The chain is built from TRBV25-1 and TRBJ2-2; TRBD2 might be the D (6 bases). V was cut by 8 bases and J by 5 bases, with 12 bases left in between. In germline, CDR1 is MGHDK, CDR2 SYGVNS. The CDR3 has 13 residues.

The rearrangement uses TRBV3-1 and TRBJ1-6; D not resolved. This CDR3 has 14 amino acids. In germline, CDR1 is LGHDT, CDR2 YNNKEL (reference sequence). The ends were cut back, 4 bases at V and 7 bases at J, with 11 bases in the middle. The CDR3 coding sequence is TGTGCCAGCAGCCCCCCAACAGAGAATTCACCCCTCCACTTT. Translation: CASSPPTENSPLHF.